The 10 T cell receptor beta chains below come from one sample, sequenced in a study of T-cell memory formation after mild COVID-19. TCRdb recomputed calls from the 5' RACE reads with MiXCR, one row per CDR3 protein. The sample lists about 430,000 distinct CDR3 sequences; 24% were seen once. Sequenced input: PBMCs or a T cell subset sorted from them (not recorded which). The receptors come from an adult woman who had mild COVID-19 (a few samples of this study predate the infection). Cell type and time point are not known.

The table lists this clonotype with a few counts. The V gene is TRBV25-1, the J gene TRBJ2-7, with D possibly TRBD2 on 8 matching bases. Trimming took off 5 bases at V and 4 bases at J, with 18 bases between the two ends. This CDR3 region has 15 residues. Germline V gene data show CDR1 as MGHDK and CDR2 as SYGVNS. The CDR3 region has the DNA TGTGCCAGCAGTATCCGGACAGGCGGGAGGTACGAGCAGTACTTC. Its protein product is CASSIRTGGRYEQYF.

The chain combines TRBV6-5 with TRBJ2-5, with D possibly being TRBD2 (5 bases). V was pared by 7 bases and J by 7 bases, with 13 bases between. The CDR3 is made up of 12 amino acids. The germline V gene encodes CDR1 MNHEY and CDR2 SVGAGI. CDR3 nucleotide sequence: TGTGCCAGCACCTCCCCCCGGGGGACCCAGTACTTC. Translation: CASTSPRGTQYF.

The chain recombines TRBV5-5 with TRBJ1-1; 8 positions agree with TRBD1. CDR3 length equals 14 residues. J lost 3 bases, V lost 5 bases, and 6 bases had no gene match. Germline CDR1 and CDR2: SGHKS and YYEKEE (reference sequence). The CDR3 DNA follows: TGTGCCAGCAGTGTACAGGGGGGGTACACTGAAGCTTTCTTT. It specifies CASSVQGGYTEAFF.

This clonotype came up a few times. The gene calls are TRBV7-9 and TRBJ2-7, with a possible D match to TRBD1 (5 bases). Trimming shortened V by 2 bases and J by 0 bases, and 17 bases separated the two germline ends. The germline CDR1 and CDR2 sequences are SEHNR and FQNEAQ (reference sequence). The CDR3 consists of 17 residues. This CDR3 is CASSLRKGEGVSYEQYF. CDR3 coding DNA: TGTGCCAGCAGCTTAAGGAAGGGTGAAGGGGTCTCCTACGAGCAGTACTTC.

This clonotype was counted a few times. The chain has TRBV6-2 or TRBV6-3 and TRBJ2-7; no definite D call. Trimming removed 5 bases at V and 0 bases at J, with 17 bases between. The germline V gene has CDR1 MNHEY and CDR2 SVGEGT. The CDR3 sequence is 16 residues long. CDR3 DNA sequence: TGTGCCAGCAGTATTTACAGTACTGCGTCCTCCTACGAGCAGTACTTC. Its protein is CASSIYSTASSYEQYF.

In this sample, this clonotype turned up many times. The chain couples TRBV15 to TRBJ1-2; D unresolved. The germline V and J ends were trimmed by 0 bases and 7 bases, with 12 bases remaining between them. Germline assignment: CDR1 LNHNV and CDR2 YYDKDF (reference sequence). The length of the CDR3 is 14 residues. Here the CDR3 DNA reads TGTGCCACCAGCAGAGATCTTGCGTTCTCTGGCTACACCTTC. It codes for CATSRDLAFSGYTF.

V gene TRBV29-1 combines with J gene TRBJ2-5; tentatively, D is TRBD1 (6 bases). The CDR3 is 18 amino acids. Germline V gene data show CDR1 as SQVTM and CDR2 as ANQGSEA. V lost 4 bases, J lost 0 bases, and 24 bases lay in between. As DNA, the CDR3 is TGCAGCGTTGGTCTAATATTATCCGGGACACCCTACCAAGAGACCCAGTACTTC. Encoded protein: CSVGLILSGTPYQETQYF.

The chain employs TRBV6-5 and TRBJ2-7; D possibly corresponds to TRBD1 (6 bases). Germline V CDR1 and CDR2: MNHEY, SVGAGI. CDR3 length equals 15 residues. V was cut by 6 bases and J by 3 bases, with 18 bases left in between. The CDR3 loop is CASSYDTGLGYEQYF. CDR3 nucleotide sequence: TGTGCCAGCAGCTACGACACAGGGTTGGGCTACGAGCAGTACTTC.

The chain joins TRBV7-2 to TRBJ2-7, with 10 bases fitting TRBD1. Germline loops: CDR1 SGHTA, CDR2 FQGNSA. The CDR3 is 13 amino acids. The ends lost 5 bases at V and 6 bases at J; junction bases unmatched: 4. The CDR3 loop is CASSRDRGAEQYF. CDR3 bases: TGTGCCAGCAGCCGGGACAGGGGAGCCGAGCAGTACTTC.

The chain employs TRBV7-9 and TRBJ2-1; possibly TRBD2 for D (6 bases). The CDR3 is made up of 15 amino acids. Deletions cut 2 bases from V and 7 bases from J, with 15 bases between. Germline V gives CDR1 SEHNR, CDR2 FQNEAQ (reference sequence). This chain's CDR3 is CASSLQGLKVNEQFF. In nucleotides, the CDR3 is TGTGCCAGCAGCTTACAGGGACTGAAAGTAAATGAGCAGTTCTTC.